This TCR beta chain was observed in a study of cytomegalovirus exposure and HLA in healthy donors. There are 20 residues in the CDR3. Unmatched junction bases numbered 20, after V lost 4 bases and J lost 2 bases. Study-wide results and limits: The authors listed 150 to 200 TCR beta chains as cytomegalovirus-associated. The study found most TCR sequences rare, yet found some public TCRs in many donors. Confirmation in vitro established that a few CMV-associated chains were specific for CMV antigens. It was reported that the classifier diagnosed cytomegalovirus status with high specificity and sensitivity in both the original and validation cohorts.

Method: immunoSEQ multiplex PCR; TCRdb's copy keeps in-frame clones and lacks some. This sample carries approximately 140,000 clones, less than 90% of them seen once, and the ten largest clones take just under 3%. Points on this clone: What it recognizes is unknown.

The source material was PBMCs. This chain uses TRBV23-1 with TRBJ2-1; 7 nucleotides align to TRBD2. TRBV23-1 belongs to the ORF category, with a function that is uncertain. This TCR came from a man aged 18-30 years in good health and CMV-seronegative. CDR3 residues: CASSRGMASGPAGPYNEQFF. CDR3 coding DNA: TGCGCCAGCAGTCGAGGGATGGCTAGCGGCCCGGCCGGGCCCTACAATGAGCAGTTCTTC.